The subject of this entry is one TCR beta chain. This clone has only one observation. Its specific antigen is unknown. No qualities accompany the bases; no much larger clone lies one base away. TCRbeta CDR3 regions were amplified from genomic DNA using the immunoSEQ Assay, a bias-controlled multiplex PCR. The study's own analysis went as follows. The number of nucleated cells in each sample was estimated from the amplification of reference gene primers within the assay. To quantify the absolute abundance of each unique TCRbeta CDR3 rearrangement, sequence reads were collapsed and filtered. Productive Simpson clonality was computed per sample as the square root of Simpson's diversity index over productive rearrangements. The clones in this table, taken by TCRdb from immuneACCESS, are in-frame only. Not every clone is retained; where verified, under half of the shortfall comes from an unresolved V gene, and the cause of the rest is unknown. The DNA was the basis for D and trimming; V, J and clone size are from that table. This sample gives roughly 280,000 clones in total; approximately 90% of them show up just once. The top ten hold around 2.9% of the sample.

In the prospective study, participants were about 18 to 95 years old, resided in approximately 25 geographic areas of the United States, and were enrolled through a virtual design. In the prospective study, participants were assigned to cohorts based on the clinical history participants reported in a screening survey and a study questionnaire. Recovered participants in ImmuneRACE Cohort 3 were defined by two consecutive negative NP/OP PCR tests, clearance by a healthcare professional, or resolution of symptoms. In the prospective study, whole blood, serum and a nasopharyngeal or oropharyngeal swab were collected from each participant by mobile phlebotomists. Over an approximately 2-month period, participants in the prospective study had the option of providing additional blood draws and questionnaires. Before DNA extraction, prospective study blood samples were shipped either frozen or at room temperature.

This specimen belongs to a study of blood T cell repertoires in COVID-19 (dated by TCRdb to about 2020). Regarding the complete study: Collaborator samples came from the United States, Italy and Spain and covered acute and convalescent phases of COVID-19. The material from the prospective study consisted of cDNA or gDNA derived from T cells, B-cell-depleted T cells, or PBMCs. The dataset comprised deeply sampled blood TCRbeta repertoires from subjects exposed to, actively infected with, or recovered from COVID-19. The repertoires were released in a freely available public database intended as a resource for research on the immune response to SARS-CoV-2. The samples were drawn from the first 160 participants of the ongoing ImmuneRACE study and from 950 to 1,500 subjects provided by 6 global collaborators. Sample metadata almost always included a de-identified subject ID, COVID-19 status, age in years and sex. Where available, HLA class I and class II types were taken from metadata supplied by the sample provider and were not determined by assay-based typing. On the study overall, not on this receptor specifically: Clinical and demographic metadata were provided uncurated, with the amount varying by source and participant.

The sample taken for sequencing was PBMCs or T cells enriched from blood (not recorded which). The receptor was derived from a woman in her fifties or sixties who had recovered from COVID-19.

The base sequence is TGTGCCAGCAGAAAGAATCAGGGGAACACTGAAGCTTTCTTT. Its protein is CASRKNQGNTEAFF. The sequence links TRBV28 to TRBJ1-1, with a weak D call of TRBD1 (5 bases match). Per the germline V gene, MDHEN is the CDR1 and SYDVKM is the CDR2. The CDR3 starts with the cysteine, ends with the phenylalanine, and has 14 residues. The kept DNA is CDR3 alone, 42 bases in frame from the first base. V is shortened by 6 bases, J by 1 base, and the region joining them spans 12 bases.